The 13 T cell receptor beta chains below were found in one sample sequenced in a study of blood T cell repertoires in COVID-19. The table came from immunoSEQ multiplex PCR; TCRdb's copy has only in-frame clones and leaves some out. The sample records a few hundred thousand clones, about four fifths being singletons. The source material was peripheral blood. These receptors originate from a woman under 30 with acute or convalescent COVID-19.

This CDR3 reads CASSEPTSGRPLYEQFF. In DNA form, the CDR3 reads TGTGCCAGCAGTGAGCCGACTAGCGGGAGACCCTTATATGAGCAGTTCTTC. J is TRBJ2-1 and V is TRBV6-1; TRBD2 matches at 12 bases. The V gene end was trimmed by 3 bases and the J gene end by 8 bases; junction bases not matched to a gene: 11. CDR3 length equals 17 residues. Germline CDR1 and CDR2: MNHNS and SASEGT.

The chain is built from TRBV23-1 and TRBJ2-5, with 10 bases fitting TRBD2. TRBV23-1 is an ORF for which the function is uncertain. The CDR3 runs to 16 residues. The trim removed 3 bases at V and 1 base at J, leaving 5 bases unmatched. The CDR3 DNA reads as TGCGCCAGCAGTCACAGGACTAGCGGCACCCAAGAGACCCAGTACTTC. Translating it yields CASSHRTSGTQETQYF.

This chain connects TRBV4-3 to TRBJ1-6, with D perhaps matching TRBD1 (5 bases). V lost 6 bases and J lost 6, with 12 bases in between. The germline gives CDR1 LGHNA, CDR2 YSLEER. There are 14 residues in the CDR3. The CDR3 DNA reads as TGCGCCAGCAGTCGTCGACAGTCTAATTCACCCCTCCACTTT. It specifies CASSRRQSNSPLHF.

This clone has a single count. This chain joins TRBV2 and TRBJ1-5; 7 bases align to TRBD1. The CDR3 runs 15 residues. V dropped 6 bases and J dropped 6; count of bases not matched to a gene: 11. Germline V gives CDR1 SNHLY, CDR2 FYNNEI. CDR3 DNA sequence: TGTGCCAGCAGGAAGGAGACAGGGAGAGGTCAGCCCCAGCATTTT. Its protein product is CASRKETGRGQPQHF.

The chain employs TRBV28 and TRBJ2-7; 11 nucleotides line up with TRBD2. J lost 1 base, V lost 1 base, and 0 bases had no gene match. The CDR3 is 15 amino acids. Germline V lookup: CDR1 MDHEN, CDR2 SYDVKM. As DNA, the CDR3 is TGTGCCAGCAGTTTATTAGCGGGAGGGTCCTACGAGCAGTACTTC. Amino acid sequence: CASSLLAGGSYEQYF.

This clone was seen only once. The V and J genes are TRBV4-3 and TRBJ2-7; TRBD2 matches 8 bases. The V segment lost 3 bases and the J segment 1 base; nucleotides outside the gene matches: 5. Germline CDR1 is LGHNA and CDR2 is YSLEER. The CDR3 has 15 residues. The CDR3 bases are TGCGCCAGCAGCCAGGCAGCGGGAGTGTCCTACGAGCAGTACTTC. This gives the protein CASSQAAGVSYEQYF.

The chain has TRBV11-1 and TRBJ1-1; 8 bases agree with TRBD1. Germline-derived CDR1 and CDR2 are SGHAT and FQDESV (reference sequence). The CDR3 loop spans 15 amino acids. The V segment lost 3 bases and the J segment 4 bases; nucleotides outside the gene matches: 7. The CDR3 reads CASSFTPGGGTEAFF. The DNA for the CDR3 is TGTGCCAGCAGCTTCACCCCAGGGGGCGGCACTGAAGCTTTCTTT.

The CDR3, as DNA: TGTGCCAGCAGTTTAACGGGGGGGAATGAGCAGTTCTTC. Translation: CASSLTGGNEQFF. The chain carries TRBV6-6 and TRBJ2-1; 8 bases line up with TRBD2. The V gene's germline CDR1 is MNHNY and CDR2 SVGAGI (reference sequence). The CDR3 covers 13 residues. With 4 bases clipped from V and 7 bases from J, the junction kept 3 bases outside the gene matches.

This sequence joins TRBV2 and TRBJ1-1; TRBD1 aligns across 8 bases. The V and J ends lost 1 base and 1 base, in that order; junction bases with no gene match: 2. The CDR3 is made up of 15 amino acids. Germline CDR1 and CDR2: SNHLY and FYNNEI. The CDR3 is CASSEVGQENTEAFF. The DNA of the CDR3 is TGTGCCAGCAGTGAAGTGGGACAGGAGAACACTGAAGCTTTCTTT.

The CDR3 coding sequence is TGTGCCACCGCGGGACAGAATAGCAATCAGCCCCAGCATTTT. It translates to CATAGQNSNQPQHF. The chain carries TRBV19 and TRBJ1-5, with 7 bases that match TRBD1. The germline V gene has CDR1 LNHDA and CDR2 SQIVND (reference sequence). The J segment lost 0 bases and the V segment lost 10 bases, leaving 6 bases of the junction unmatched. There are 14 residues in the CDR3.

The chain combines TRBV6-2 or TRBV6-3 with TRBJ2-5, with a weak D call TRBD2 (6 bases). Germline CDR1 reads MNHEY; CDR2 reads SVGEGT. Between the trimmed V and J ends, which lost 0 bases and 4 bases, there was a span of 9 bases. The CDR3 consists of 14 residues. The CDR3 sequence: CASSYSGGTETQYF. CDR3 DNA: TGTGCCAGCAGTTACTCTGGGGGGACAGAGACCCAGTACTTC.

CDR3 protein: CATRRAGGLNEQFF. CDR3 sequence (DNA): TGTGCCACCCGGCGGGCGGGAGGGCTCAATGAGCAGTTCTTC. The rearrangement uses TRBV25-1 and TRBJ2-1; TRBD2 agrees at 9 bases. The length of the CDR3 is 14 residues. The germline V gene encodes CDR1 MGHDK and CDR2 SYGVNS. The V gene end was trimmed by 10 bases and the J gene end by 6 bases; junction bases not matched to a gene: 10.

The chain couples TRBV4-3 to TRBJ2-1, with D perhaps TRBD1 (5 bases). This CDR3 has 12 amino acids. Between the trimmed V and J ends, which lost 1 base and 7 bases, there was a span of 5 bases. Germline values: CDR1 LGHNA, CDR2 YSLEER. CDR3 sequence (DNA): TGCGCCAGCAGCCAAGCAGGGAATGAGCAGTTCTTC. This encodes CASSQAGNEQFF.